This T cell receptor beta chain was sequenced during a study of spatial heterogeneity in lung cancer. In the study overall: Detected sequences consistently included more beta-chain ones than alpha-chain ones. Each unique TCR and UMI combination was seen more than ten times on average in raw reads.

The time point is: blood at routine non-recurrence follow-up after resection. Frozen PBMC, nontumor lung or tumor provided whole RNA, which was sequenced unsorted. The CDR3 length is 16 residues. CDR1 and CDR2 (germline): MNHEY, SVGAGI. Deletions cut 0 bases from V and 0 bases from J, with 12 bases between. MiXCR was run by TCRdb on the 5' RACE reads, yielding one entry per CDR3 protein. The sample consists of about 36,000 distinct CDR3 sequences, about 7.6% of them appearing once. This specimen was PBMCs, taken at follow-up. The gene calls are TRBV6-5 and TRBJ2-7; the D is unclear. The clonotype was recovered from a male donor with early-stage non-small cell lung cancer. CDR3 coding DNA: TGTGCCAGCAGTTACTCAGGCTCCCGAAGCTCCTACGAGCAGTACTTC. Its translation is CASSYSGSRSSYEQYF.